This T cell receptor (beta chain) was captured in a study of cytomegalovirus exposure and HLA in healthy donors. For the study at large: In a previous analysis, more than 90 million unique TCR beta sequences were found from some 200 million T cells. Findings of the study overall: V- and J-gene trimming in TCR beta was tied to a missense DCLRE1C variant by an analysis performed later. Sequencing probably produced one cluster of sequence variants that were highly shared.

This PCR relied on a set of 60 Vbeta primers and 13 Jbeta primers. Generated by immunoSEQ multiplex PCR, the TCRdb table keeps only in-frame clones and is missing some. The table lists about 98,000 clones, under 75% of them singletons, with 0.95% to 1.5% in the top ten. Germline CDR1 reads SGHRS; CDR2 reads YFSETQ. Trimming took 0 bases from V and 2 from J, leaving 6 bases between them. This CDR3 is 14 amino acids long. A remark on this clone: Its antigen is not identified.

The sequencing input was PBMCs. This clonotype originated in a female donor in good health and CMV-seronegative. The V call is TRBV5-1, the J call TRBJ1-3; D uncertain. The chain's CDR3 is CASSLAGAGNTIYF. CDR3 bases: TGCGCCAGCAGCTTGGCGGGAGCTGGAAACACCATATATTTT.